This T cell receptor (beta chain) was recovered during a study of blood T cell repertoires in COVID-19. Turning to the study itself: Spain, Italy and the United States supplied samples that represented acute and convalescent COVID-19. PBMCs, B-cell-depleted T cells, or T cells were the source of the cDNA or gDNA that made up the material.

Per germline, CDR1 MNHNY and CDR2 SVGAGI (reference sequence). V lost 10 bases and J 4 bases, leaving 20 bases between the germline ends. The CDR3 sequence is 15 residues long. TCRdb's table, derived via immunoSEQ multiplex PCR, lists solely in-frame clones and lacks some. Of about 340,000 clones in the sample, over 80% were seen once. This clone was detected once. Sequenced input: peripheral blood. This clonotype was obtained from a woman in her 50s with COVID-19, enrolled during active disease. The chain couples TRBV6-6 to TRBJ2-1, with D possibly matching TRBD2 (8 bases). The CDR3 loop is CATRPGGGAYNEQFF. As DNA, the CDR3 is TGTGCCACCCGACCGGGAGGGGGCGCATACAATGAGCAGTTCTTC.